Following are 23 T cell receptor beta chains from one sample sequenced in a study of shared clonotypes between healthy human individuals. The data were produced by immunoSEQ multiplex PCR, yet TCRdb's version contains in-frame clones alone and is incomplete. The table shows 2 million to 2.5 million clones, with under 95% occurring only once. The sample consisted of naive CD4+ T cells from PBMCs. As to subset: CD45RA+ positively selected. These receptors all stem from a man between 18 and 29 years old in good health. Some clones in this sample may be carry-over from other donors' samples.

The genes are TRBV5-1 and TRBJ2-5; TRBD1 might be the D (5 bases). The germline V gene has CDR1 SGHRS and CDR2 YFSETQ. The ends were cut back, 3 bases at V and 2 bases at J, with 11 bases in the middle. The CDR3 is made up of 14 amino acids. The CDR3, as DNA: TGCGCCAGCAGCTACCAGACAGTGCAAGAGACCCAGTACTTC. Its translation is CASSYQTVQETQYF.

About this clone itself: The sample has other DNA sequences that encode this CDR3 too. This chain connects TRBV9 to TRBJ2-1; 9 bases agree with TRBD1. In germline, CDR1 is SGDLS, CDR2 YYNGEE. This CDR3 contains 15 residues. After removal of 0 bases from V and 4 bases from J, the junction contained 2 bases not matched to a gene. The CDR3 loop is CASSVVGTGYNEQFF. The CDR3 DNA is TGTGCCAGCAGCGTAGTTGGGACAGGGTACAATGAGCAGTTCTTC.

The rearrangement joins TRBV5-1 to TRBJ1-1; D is unclear. CDR3 length: 13 residues. The V end was cut by 5 bases, the J end by 0 bases, with 8 bases between. From germline, CDR1 is SGHRS and CDR2 YFSETQ. The CDR3 sequence is CASRPDMNTEAFF. The CDR3 region has the DNA TGCGCCAGCAGGCCAGACATGAACACTGAAGCTTTCTTT.

The chain is built from TRBV28 and TRBJ2-3; 9 bases are shared with TRBD2. Losses at the gene ends were 6 bases for V and 3 bases for J; bases not matched to a gene: 13. Germline CDR1 reads MDHEN; CDR2 reads SYDVKM. The CDR3 is made up of 17 amino acids. Here the CDR3 reads CASSPPVLAGTTDTQYF. For the CDR3, the DNA is TGTGCCAGCAGCCCCCCCGTCCTAGCGGGAACAACAGATACGCAGTATTTT. Variable domain in full (rest from reference TRBV28 and TRBJ2-3): DVKVTQSSRYLVKRTGEKVFLECVQDMDHENMFWYRQDPGLGLRLIYFSYDVKMKEKGDIPEGYSVSREKKERFSLILESASTNQTSMYLCASSPPVLAGTTDTQYFGPGTRLTVL.

The chain employs TRBV5-1 and TRBJ1-1; a possible D gene is TRBD1 (6 bases). This CDR3 spans 14 amino acids. CDR1 SGHRS and CDR2 YFSETQ come from the germline V gene. V was shortened by 5 bases and J by 1 base, with 12 bases between the two germline ends. CDR3 nucleotide sequence: TGCGCCAGCAGAGCCCGGACAGAGAACACTGAAGCTTTCTTT. It yields the protein CASRARTENTEAFF.

This chain links TRBV28 with TRBJ2-1, with TRBD1 matching 9 bases. Looked up from germline, CDR1 is MDHEN and CDR2 is SYDVKM. Trimming took 5 bases from V and 13 from J; bases not matched to a gene: 15. The CDR3 consists of 15 residues. The CDR3 sequence is CASSTGQGNRPKQFF. CDR3 DNA: TGTGCCAGCAGTACGGGACAGGGCAACCGCCCTAAACAGTTCTTC.

The chain has TRBV7-9 and TRBJ2-1; D ambiguous. The CDR3 is 11 amino acids. The V end was cut by 7 bases, the J end by 8 bases, with 9 bases between. The germline V gene has CDR1 SEHNR and CDR2 FQNEAQ (reference sequence). The CDR3 sequence is CASTRGDEQFF. The CDR3 DNA reads as TGTGCCAGCACAAGAGGAGATGAGCAGTTCTTC.

CDR3 in amino acids: CASSLGRELSKNIQYF. The DNA of the CDR3 is TGCGCCAGCAGCTTGGGTAGAGAGTTGTCTAAAAACATTCAGTACTTC. The chain employs TRBV5-1 and TRBJ2-4; no clear D gene. Trimming left V 0 bases short and J 4 bases short, with 14 bases between. CDR1 SGHRS and CDR2 YFSETQ come from the germline V gene. This CDR3 is built from 16 residues.

The genes are TRBV6-6 and TRBJ2-3; 10 bases match TRBD1. This CDR3 region has 15 residues. Germline trimming cut 6 bases from V and 2 bases from J; bases unmatched to any gene: 5. Germline CDR1 reads MNHNY; CDR2 reads SVGAGI (reference sequence). The CDR3 loop is CASSRQGAITDTQYF. The CDR3 DNA follows: TGTGCCAGCAGCCGACAGGGGGCGATCACAGATACGCAGTATTTT.

This sequence joins TRBV10-3 and TRBJ2-5; no clear D. The CDR3 spans 15 residues. Per germline, CDR1 ENHRY and CDR2 SYGVKD. Trimming pared 0 bases from V and 7 bases from J, leaving 15 bases between. The CDR3 sequence is CAISESTRTAGTQYF. CDR3 nucleotide sequence: TGTGCCATCAGTGAGTCGACTCGAACCGCAGGGACCCAGTACTTC.

This chain connects TRBV4-2 to TRBJ2-3; no reliable D call. The length of the CDR3 is 14 residues. Trimming pared 2 bases from V and 2 bases from J, leaving 8 bases between. CDR1 is LGHNA, CDR2 YNFKEQ, per germline. The CDR3 DNA reads as TGTGCCAGCAGCCAACGGGCTGACACAGATACGCAGTATTTT. As protein: CASSQRADTDTQYF.

With regard to this clone: Other DNA sequences in the sample encode the same CDR3. This chain links TRBV28 with TRBJ1-4; D is perhaps TRBD1 (5 bases). The CDR3 consists of 14 residues. Germline CDR1 is MDHEN and CDR2 is SYDVKM. V was clipped by 3 bases and J by 8 bases, with 13 bases between them. The CDR3 DNA reads as TGTGCCAGCAGTTTGGGAGGGGTTGGGGAAAAACTGTTTTTT. Translation: CASSLGGVGEKLFF.

In this sample, this clone turned up once. V gene TRBV29-1 combines with J gene TRBJ1-6; a weak D match, TRBD1 (6 bases). The CDR3 is 13 residues long. V was shortened by 4 bases and J by 6 bases, with 10 bases between the two germline ends. Germline V gene lookup returns CDR1 SQVTM and CDR2 ANQGSEA. In nucleotides, the CDR3 is TGCAGCGTTGGGGTGGACAGTAATTCACCCCTCCACTTT. Amino acid sequence: CSVGVDSNSPLHF.

The chain is built from TRBV30 and TRBJ1-1; no clear D gene. Per the germline V gene, CDR1 is GTSNPN and CDR2 is SVGIG (reference sequence). The CDR3 runs to 14 residues. The V gene lost 7 bases and the J gene lost 0 bases, with 15 bases spanning the gap. The DNA for the CDR3 is TGTGCCTCATTTGAGGGCAGGCTGAACACTGAAGCTTTCTTT. It encodes CASFEGRLNTEAFF.

V is TRBV7-3 and J is TRBJ2-3; maybe TRBD2 (6 bases). The CDR3 has 15 amino acids. Germline CDR1 is SGHTA and CDR2 is FQGTGA. V gave up 2 bases and J gave up 4 bases, with 13 bases separating them. As DNA, the CDR3 is TGTGCCAGCAGCTTAGCGGGAATGAGTTCAGATACGCAGTATTTT. Translated, it gives CASSLAGMSSDTQYF.

Note on this clone: This specimen includes other DNA sequences encoding the same CDR3. The gene calls are TRBV14 and TRBJ2-1; TRBD2 is a possible D gene (5 bases). The V gene's germline CDR1 is SGHDN and CDR2 FVKESK. The CDR3 is made up of 13 amino acids. V shed 4 bases and J shed 6 bases, with 10 bases lying between them. The CDR3 protein is CASSLFLANEQFF. CDR3 bases: TGTGCCAGCAGCCTATTCCTAGCCAATGAGCAGTTCTTC.

The chain recombines TRBV18 with TRBJ2-5, with 7 bases lining up with TRBD1. Germline-derived CDR1 and CDR2 are KGHSH and LQKENI. Trimming took 0 bases from V and 2 from J; bases not matched to a gene: 9. CDR3 length equals 17 residues. CDR3 protein: CASSPPVGSGGQETQYF. The CDR3 DNA sequence: TGTGCCAGCTCACCACCGGTCGGGTCAGGGGGACAAGAGACCCAGTACTTC.

This clone was detected once. The V call is TRBV9, the J call TRBJ2-7, with D possibly matching TRBD1 (6 bases). The CDR3 runs 13 residues. V lost 5 bases and J lost 6, with 15 bases in between. Germline V gene sequence: CDR1 SGDLS, CDR2 YYNGEE. The CDR3 region has the DNA TGTGCCAGCAGTGAGACAGGCGCCGGCGAGCAGTACTTC. As protein: CASSETGAGEQYF.

In DNA form, the CDR3 reads TGTGCCAGCAGCCCTCCCGGGGGGGAGCAGTTCTTC. Translating gives CASSPPGGEQFF. The rearrangement links TRBV5-4 to TRBJ2-1, with TRBD2 matching over 7 bases. Germline loops: CDR1 SGHNT, CDR2 YYREEE (reference sequence). V lost 4 bases to trimming and J lost 10 bases; unmatched junction nucleotides: 5. The CDR3 is 12 residues long.

This chain connects TRBV28 to TRBJ1-4; D not resolved. Between the trimmed V and J ends, which lost 6 bases and 8 bases, there was a span of 22 bases. CDR3 length: 16 amino acids. Germline CDR1 is MDHEN and CDR2 is SYDVKM. CDR3 amino acids: CASRPTGPNMREKLFF. The CDR3 DNA is TGTGCCAGCAGACCCACCGGCCCCAATATGAGGGAAAAACTGTTTTTT.

This sequence joins TRBV6-6 and TRBJ1-2; D ambiguous. The CDR3 extends over 13 amino acids. Per germline, CDR1 MNHNY and CDR2 SVGAGI (reference sequence). Trimming took 7 bases from V and 5 from J, leaving 14 bases between them. CDR3 DNA: TGTGCCAGCACCCAAGCACAGACTTATGGCTACACCTTC. Amino acid sequence: CASTQAQTYGYTF.

V and J are TRBV5-1 and TRBJ1-5; D might be TRBD1 (5 bases). V was shortened by 2 bases and J by 4 bases, with 10 bases between the two germline ends. CDR1 and CDR2 (germline): SGHRS, YFSETQ. The CDR3 loop spans 14 amino acids. This chain's CDR3 is CASSFAGENQPQHF. In DNA, the CDR3 is TGCGCCAGCAGCTTTGCGGGGGAAAATCAGCCCCAGCATTTT.

A remark on this clone: Other nucleotide sequences in the sample specify the same CDR3. CDR3 DNA: TGCGCCAGCAGCTTGGATGGGGGCAGTCAGCCCCAGCATTTT. Its protein product is CASSLDGGSQPQHF. The chain joins TRBV5-1 to TRBJ1-5, with D maybe TRBD1 (6 bases). In germline, CDR1 is SGHRS, CDR2 YFSETQ. This CDR3 is built from 14 residues. Trimming took off 0 bases at V and 6 bases at J, with 10 bases between the two ends.